The rows below give T cell receptor beta chains drawn from one sample of a study of CD8 T cells in ankylosing spondylitis. A single record per CDR3 protein comes from TCRdb applying MiXCR to the 5' RACE reads. The sample yields approximately 260,000 distinct CDR3 sequences, approximately 20% seen once. The material sequenced was blood, either unsorted or a sorted T cell fraction (not recorded which). The receptors here all came from a male donor with ankylosing spondylitis or in good health (not recorded which). The CDR3 runs from the conserved cysteine through the conserved F or W. The D gene is left open where the match is weak. Size is stated for part of the rows, as once, few or many counts, or as a class when the clone is expanded.

j_call v_call d_call clone_size cdr3_aa cdr3_nt
TRBJ1-2 TRBV7-6 - few CASSLDIDPVYGYTF TGTGCCAGCAGCTTAGACATCGACCCGGTCTATGGCTACACCTTC
TRBJ2-7 TRBV4-1 TRBD2 - CASSLGGSGRAGTYEQYF TGCGCCAGCAGCCTCGGAGGTAGCGGGAGGGCCGGGACCTACGAGCAGTACTTC
TRBJ2-1 TRBV11-2 TRBD2 - CASSPQLTSGRGHEQFF TGTGCCAGCAGCCCTCAGCTTACTAGCGGGAGGGGCCATGAGCAGTTCTTC
TRBJ2-2 TRBV4-3 - - CASSQDIGRWATGELFF TGCGCCAGCAGCCAAGATATAGGCAGGTGGGCCACCGGGGAGCTGTTTTTT
TRBJ2-1 TRBV4-1 - - CASSQLTIGGNEQFF TGCGCCAGCAGCCAGCTAACAATAGGGGGAAATGAGCAGTTCTTC
TRBJ2-2 TRBV9 - - CAIEDTGGVGELFF TGTGCCATAGAAGATACAGGGGGGGTCGGGGAGCTGTTTTTT
TRBJ2-3 TRBV29-1 TRBD1 few CSVEDSGDRAGDTQYF TGCAGCGTTGAAGACAGCGGAGACAGGGCGGGAGATACGCAGTATTTT
TRBJ1-5 TRBV27 - - CASSQQGPAQPQHF TGTGCCAGCAGCCAGCAGGGGCCGGCTCAGCCCCAGCATTTT
TRBJ2-3 TRBV9 TRBD1 few CASSPQPDREPPVTDTQYF TGTGCCAGCAGCCCACAACCCGACAGGGAACCACCCGTAACAGATACGCAGTATTTT
TRBJ2-3 TRBV29-1 TRBD2 - CSVLPSGSLADTQYF TGCAGCGTGCTACCTAGCGGGAGCTTAGCAGATACGCAGTATTTT
TRBJ1-4 TRBV10-3 - - CAISESKDATNEKLFF TGTGCCATCAGTGAGAGCAAGGATGCAACTAATGAAAAACTGTTTTTT
TRBJ2-1 TRBV29-1 - few CSVEDFPGNEQFF TGCAGCGTTGAGGATTTTCCAGGCAATGAGCAGTTCTTC
TRBJ2-1 TRBV5-5 TRBD2 - CASSSETSGRAYHNEQFF TGTGCCAGCAGCTCCGAGACTAGCGGGAGGGCCTACCACAATGAGCAGTTCTTC
TRBJ2-7 TRBV10-3 TRBD2 few CAIRGPASGSLPSEQYF TGTGCCATCAGAGGCCCGGCTAGCGGGAGTCTTCCCTCCGAGCAGTACTTC
TRBJ2-7 TRBV12-3/TRBV12-4 - - CASSFSLEQYF TGTGCCAGCAGTTTTTCGCTCGAGCAGTACTTC
TRBJ2-5 TRBV29-1 TRBD1 few CSVGGQGEETQYF TGCAGCGTTGGCGGACAGGGAGAAGAGACCCAGTACTTC
TRBJ2-3 TRBV6-1 - - CASRGDLKNTQYF TGTGCCAGCAGAGGGGACTTGAAGAATACGCAGTATTTT
TRBJ1-1 TRBV2 - once CASSDWPSAFF TGTGCCAGCAGTGATTGGCCATCTGCTTTCTTT
TRBJ2-2 TRBV7-9 - - CAIPPTLRVNTGELFF TGTGCCATACCCCCGACCCTCAGAGTGAACACCGGGGAGCTGTTTTTT
TRBJ2-7 TRBV29-1 - - CSVATGPLEQYF TGCAGCGTTGCTACCGGGCCGCTCGAGCAGTACTTC
TRBJ2-7 TRBV29-1 TRBD2 - CSVYGGSYEQYF TGCAGCGTTTACGGCGGGAGCTACGAGCAGTACTTC
TRBJ2-7 TRBV20-1 TRBD2 few CSARGLAGVAPYEQYF TGCAGTGCTAGGGGACTAGCGGGAGTGGCCCCCTACGAGCAGTACTTC
TRBJ2-1 TRBV9 TRBD2 few CASSFFGSGKRNEQFF TGTGCCAGCAGCTTTTTTGGTAGCGGGAAAAGGAATGAGCAGTTCTTC
TRBJ2-7 TRBV12-3/TRBV12-4 - few CASSFDSSYEQYF TGTGCCAGCAGTTTTGACAGCTCCTACGAGCAGTACTTC
TRBJ2-1 TRBV2 TRBD2 few CASRPTSGSPPGEQFF TGTGCCAGCCGCCCTACTAGCGGGAGTCCTCCAGGGGAGCAGTTCTTC
TRBJ2-7 TRBV10-3 - few CATRQTVLAYEQYF TGTGCCACCCGACAAACAGTGTTAGCCTACGAGCAGTACTTC
TRBJ2-7 TRBV7-6 TRBD2 few CASSLELAGGVHEQYF TGTGCCAGCAGCTTAGAACTAGCGGGAGGGGTCCACGAGCAGTACTTC
TRBJ1-2 TRBV12-3/TRBV12-4 - - CASSQRGYGYTF TGTGCCAGCAGTCAGCGGGGCTATGGCTACACCTTC
TRBJ2-1 TRBV4-2 TRBD2 few CASSQGSSGSFDEQFF TGTGCCAGCAGCCAAGGATCGAGCGGGAGTTTCGATGAGCAGTTCTTC
TRBJ2-1 TRBV3-1 TRBD2 few CASSQTLAGGEINEQFF TGTGCCAGCAGCCAAACTCTAGCGGGAGGGGAGATCAATGAGCAGTTCTTC
TRBJ2-1 TRBV5-1 TRBD2 - CASSLVAGAYNEQFF TGCGCCAGCAGCTTGGTAGCGGGGGCCTACAATGAGCAGTTCTTC
TRBJ2-7 TRBV12-3/TRBV12-4 TRBD1 - CASSSTGQGALYEQYF TGTGCCAGCAGTAGTACAGGACAGGGGGCTTTGTACGAGCAGTACTTC
TRBJ2-3 TRBV15 - - CATSNIQGTDTQYF TGTGCCACCAGCAACATACAGGGAACAGATACGCAGTATTTT
TRBJ2-1 TRBV9 TRBD2 - CASSGGLADLHEQFF TGTGCCAGCAGCGGGGGACTAGCGGATCTGCATGAGCAGTTCTTC
TRBJ2-5 TRBV27 - few CASKWIETQYF TGTGCCAGCAAGTGGATTGAGACCCAGTACTTC
TRBJ2-4 TRBV6-2/TRBV6-3 TRBD2 few CASSYDREGRNIQYF TGTGCCAGCAGTTACGATCGGGAGGGCCGAAACATTCAGTACTTC
TRBJ1-4 TRBV18 - few CASSPPDDGANEKLFF TGTGCCAGCTCCCCTCCTGACGATGGAGCTAATGAAAAACTGTTTTTT
TRBJ2-1 TRBV20-1 TRBD1 - CSARTGINEQFF TGCAGTGCAAGGACAGGGATTAATGAGCAGTTCTTC
TRBJ2-7 TRBV29-1 TRBD1 - CSVRATGPTYEQYF TGCAGCGTCCGGGCGACAGGGCCTACCTACGAGCAGTACTTC
TRBJ2-1 TRBV7-2 TRBD2 many CASSLSTSDEQFF TGTGCCAGCAGCTTATCTACTAGCGACGAGCAGTTCTTC
TRBJ2-3 TRBV4-1 TRBD2 - CASSSRGASGGTDTQYF TGCGCCAGCAGCTCCCGCGGGGCTAGCGGAGGCACAGATACGCAGTATTTT
TRBJ2-1 TRBV6-5 - many CASSYWSEKGDNEQFF TGTGCCAGCAGTTATTGGAGTGAAAAAGGTGACAATGAGCAGTTCTTC
TRBJ2-7 TRBV7-7 - - CASSRGGPGEQYF TGTGCTAGCAGCCGGGGTGGGCCGGGAGAGCAGTACTTC
TRBJ2-7 TRBV5-1 TRBD1 - CASRPGQNYEQYF TGCGCCAGCAGACCGGGACAGAACTACGAGCAGTACTTC
TRBJ2-2 TRBV6-1 - - CASRTLLASNTGELFF TGTGCCAGCAGGACCTTGCTAGCGTCGAACACCGGGGAGCTGTTTTTT
TRBJ1-1 TRBV6-2/TRBV6-3 - few CASSYSPGAKTTEAFF TGTGCCAGCAGTTACTCGCCAGGGGCCAAGACAACTGAAGCTTTCTTT
TRBJ2-1 TRBV27 - - CASKNRDNNEQFF TGTGCCAGCAAAAACCGGGACAACAATGAGCAGTTCTTC
TRBJ1-5 TRBV12-3/TRBV12-4 - few CASAPDIVNQPQHF TGTGCCAGCGCTCCGGACATTGTCAATCAGCCCCAGCATTTT
TRBJ2-7 TRBV4-2 - many CASSQVGGTSYEQYF TGTGCCAGCAGCCAGGTAGGGGGGACTTCCTACGAGCAGTACTTC
TRBJ1-2 TRBV12-3/TRBV12-4 - few CASKSNYGYTF TGTGCCAGCAAAAGTAACTATGGCTACACCTTC
TRBJ2-1 TRBV7-9 - - CASTAWTRRNEQFF TGTGCCAGCACCGCATGGACTCGTCGCAATGAGCAGTTCTTC